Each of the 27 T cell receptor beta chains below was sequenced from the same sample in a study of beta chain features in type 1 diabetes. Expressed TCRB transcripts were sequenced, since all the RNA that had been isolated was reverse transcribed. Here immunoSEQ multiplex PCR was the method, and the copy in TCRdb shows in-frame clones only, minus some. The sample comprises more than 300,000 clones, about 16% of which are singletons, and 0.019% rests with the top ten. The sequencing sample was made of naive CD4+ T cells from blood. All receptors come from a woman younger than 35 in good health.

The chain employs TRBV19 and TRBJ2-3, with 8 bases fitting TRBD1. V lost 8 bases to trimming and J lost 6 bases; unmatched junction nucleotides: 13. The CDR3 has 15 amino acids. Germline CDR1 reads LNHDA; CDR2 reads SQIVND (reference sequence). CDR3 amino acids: CASGAGTGLWDTQYF. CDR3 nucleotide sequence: TGTGCCAGTGGCGCCGGGACAGGTTTGTGGGATACGCAGTATTTT.

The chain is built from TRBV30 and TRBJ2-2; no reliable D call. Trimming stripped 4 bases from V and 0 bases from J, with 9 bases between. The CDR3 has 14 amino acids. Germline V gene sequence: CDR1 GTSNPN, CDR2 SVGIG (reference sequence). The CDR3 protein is CAWTIKPNTGELFF. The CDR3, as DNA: TGTGCCTGGACCATTAAGCCGAACACCGGGGAGCTGTTTTTT.

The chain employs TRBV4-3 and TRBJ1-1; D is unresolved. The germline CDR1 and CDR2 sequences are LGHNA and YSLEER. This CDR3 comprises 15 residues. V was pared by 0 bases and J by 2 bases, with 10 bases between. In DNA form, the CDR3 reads TGCGCCAGCAGCCAAGATCTTACCAGAAACACTGAAGCTTTCTTT. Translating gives CASSQDLTRNTEAFF.

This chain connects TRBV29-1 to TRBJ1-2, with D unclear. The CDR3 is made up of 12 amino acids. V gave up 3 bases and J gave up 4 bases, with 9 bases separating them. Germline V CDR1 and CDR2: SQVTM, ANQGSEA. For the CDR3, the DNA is TGCAGCGTTGATAGCTCTCGCTATGGCTACACCTTC. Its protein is CSVDSSRYGYTF.

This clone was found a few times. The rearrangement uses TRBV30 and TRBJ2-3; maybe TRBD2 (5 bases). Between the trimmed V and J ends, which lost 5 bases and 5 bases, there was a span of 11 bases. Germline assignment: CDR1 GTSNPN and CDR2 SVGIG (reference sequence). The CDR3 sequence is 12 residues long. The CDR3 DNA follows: TGTGCCTGGGCAGGAGCGGAAGATACGCAGTATTTT. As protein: CAWAGAEDTQYF. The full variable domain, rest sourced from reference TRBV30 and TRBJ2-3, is SQTIHQWPATLVQPVGSPLSLECTVEGTSNPNLYWYRQAAGRGLQLLFYSVGIGQISSEVPQNLSASRPQDRQFILSSKKLLLSDSGFYLCAWAGAEDTQYFGPGTRLTVL.

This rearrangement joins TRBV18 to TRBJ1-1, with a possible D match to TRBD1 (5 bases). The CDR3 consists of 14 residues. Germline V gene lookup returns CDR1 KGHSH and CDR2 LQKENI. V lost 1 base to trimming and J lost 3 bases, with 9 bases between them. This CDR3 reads CASSPLVGDTEAFF. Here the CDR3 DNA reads TGTGCCAGCTCACCACTGGTAGGGGACACTGAAGCTTTCTTT.

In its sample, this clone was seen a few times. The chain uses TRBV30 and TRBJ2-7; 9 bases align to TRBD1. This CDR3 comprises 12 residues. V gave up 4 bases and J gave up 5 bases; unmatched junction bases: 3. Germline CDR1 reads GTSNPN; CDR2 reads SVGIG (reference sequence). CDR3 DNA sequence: TGTGCCTGGAACAGGGGGCTCCACGAGCAGTACTTC. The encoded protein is CAWNRGLHEQYF.

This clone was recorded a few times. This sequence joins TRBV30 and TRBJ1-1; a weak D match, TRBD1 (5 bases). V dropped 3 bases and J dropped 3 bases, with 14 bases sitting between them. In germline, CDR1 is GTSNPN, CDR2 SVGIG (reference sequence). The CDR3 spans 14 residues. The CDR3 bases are TGTGCCTGGAGCCACCTTCAGGGTGACACTGAAGCTTTCTTT. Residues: CAWSHLQGDTEAFF.

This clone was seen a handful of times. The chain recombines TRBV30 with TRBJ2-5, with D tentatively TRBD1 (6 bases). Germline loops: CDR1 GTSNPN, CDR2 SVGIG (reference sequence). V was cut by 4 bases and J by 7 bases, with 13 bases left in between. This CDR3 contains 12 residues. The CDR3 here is CAWTRTTGTQYF. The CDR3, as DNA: TGTGCCTGGACGCGAACGACAGGGACCCAGTACTTC.

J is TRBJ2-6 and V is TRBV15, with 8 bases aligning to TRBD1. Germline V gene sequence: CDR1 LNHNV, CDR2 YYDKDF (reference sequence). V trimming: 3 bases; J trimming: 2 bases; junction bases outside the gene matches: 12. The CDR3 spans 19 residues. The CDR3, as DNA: TGTGCCACCAGCAGGGAGACAGGGGCCGGAACCACTGGGGCCAACGTCCTGACTTTC. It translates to CATSRETGAGTTGANVLTF. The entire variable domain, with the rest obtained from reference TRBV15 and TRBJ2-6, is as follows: DAMVIQNPRYQVTQFGKPVTLSCSQTLNHNVMYWYQQKSSQAPKLLFHYYDKDFNNEADTPDNFQSRRPNTSFCFLDIRSPGLGDTAMYLCATSRETGAGTTGANVLTFGAGSRLTVL.

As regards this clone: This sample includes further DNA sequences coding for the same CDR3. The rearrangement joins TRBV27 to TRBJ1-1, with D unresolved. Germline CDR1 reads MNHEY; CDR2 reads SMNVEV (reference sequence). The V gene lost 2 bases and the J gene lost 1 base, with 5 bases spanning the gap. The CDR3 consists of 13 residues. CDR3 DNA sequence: TGTGCCAGCAGTTTACGAGAGAACACTGAAGCTTTCTTT. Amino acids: CASSLRENTEAFF.

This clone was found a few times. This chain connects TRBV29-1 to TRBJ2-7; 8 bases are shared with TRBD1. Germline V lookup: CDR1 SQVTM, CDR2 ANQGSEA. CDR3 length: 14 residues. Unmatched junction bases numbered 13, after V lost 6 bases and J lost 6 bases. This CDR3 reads CSVGRGPSPSEQYF. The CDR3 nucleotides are TGCAGCGTGGGCAGGGGGCCCTCACCGAGCGAGCAGTACTTC.

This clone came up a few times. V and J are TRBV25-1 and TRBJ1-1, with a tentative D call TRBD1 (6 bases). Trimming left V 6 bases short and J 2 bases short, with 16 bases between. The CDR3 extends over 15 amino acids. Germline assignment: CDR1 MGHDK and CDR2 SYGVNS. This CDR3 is CASRISRGGNTEAFF. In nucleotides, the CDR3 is TGTGCCAGCAGAATTTCGAGGGGGGGTAACACTGAAGCTTTCTTT.

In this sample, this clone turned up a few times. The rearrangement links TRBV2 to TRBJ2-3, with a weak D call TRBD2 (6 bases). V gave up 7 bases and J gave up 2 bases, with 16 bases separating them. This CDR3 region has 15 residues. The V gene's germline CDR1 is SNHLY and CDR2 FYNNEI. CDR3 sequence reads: CASMPWGLTTDTQYF. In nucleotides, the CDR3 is TGTGCCAGCATGCCTTGGGGACTTACCACAGATACGCAGTATTTT.

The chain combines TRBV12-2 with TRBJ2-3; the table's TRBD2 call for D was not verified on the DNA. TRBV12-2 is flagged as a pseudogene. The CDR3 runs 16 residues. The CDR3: CASRFWTSGRTDTQYF. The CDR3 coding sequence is TGTGCAAGTCGCTTCTGGACTAGCGGGAGAACAGATACGCAGTATTTT.

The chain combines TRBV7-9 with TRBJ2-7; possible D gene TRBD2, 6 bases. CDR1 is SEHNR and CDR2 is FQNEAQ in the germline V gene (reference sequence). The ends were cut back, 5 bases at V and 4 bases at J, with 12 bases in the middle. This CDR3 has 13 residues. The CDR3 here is CASSNTGTYEQYF. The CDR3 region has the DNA TGTGCCAGCAGCAACACCGGGACTTACGAGCAGTACTTC.

DNA of the CDR3: TGTGCCCCAGGCGCCCGCATTTACGCAGGGGGACGGGAGACCCAGTACTTC. Residues: CAPGARIYAGGRETQYF. This chain uses TRBV5-8 with TRBJ2-5, with 7 nucleotides matching TRBD1. With 10 bases clipped from V and 5 bases from J, the junction kept 23 bases outside the gene matches. Germline loops: CDR1 SGHTS, CDR2 YDEGEE. The CDR3 is 17 amino acids.

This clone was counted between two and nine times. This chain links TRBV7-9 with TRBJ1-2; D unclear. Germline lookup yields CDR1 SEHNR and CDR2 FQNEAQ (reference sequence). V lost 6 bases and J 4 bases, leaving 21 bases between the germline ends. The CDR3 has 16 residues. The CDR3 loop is CASSSLGAAKGYGYTF. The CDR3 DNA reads TGTGCCAGCAGTTCCCTTGGTGCGGCAAAAGGCTATGGCTACACCTTC.

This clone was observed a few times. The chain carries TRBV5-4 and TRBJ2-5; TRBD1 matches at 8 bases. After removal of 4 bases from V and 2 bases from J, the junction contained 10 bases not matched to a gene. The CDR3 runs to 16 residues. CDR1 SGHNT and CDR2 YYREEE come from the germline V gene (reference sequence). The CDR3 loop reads CASSPDRARSQETQYF. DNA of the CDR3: TGTGCCAGCAGCCCGGACAGGGCTCGGTCGCAAGAGACCCAGTACTTC. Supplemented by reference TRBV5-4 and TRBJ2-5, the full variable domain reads ETGVTQSPTHLIKTRGQQVTLRCSSQSGHNTVSWYQQALGQGPQFIFQYYREEENGRGNFPPRFSGLQFPNYSSELNVNALELDDSALYLCASSPDRARSQETQYFGPGTRLLVL.

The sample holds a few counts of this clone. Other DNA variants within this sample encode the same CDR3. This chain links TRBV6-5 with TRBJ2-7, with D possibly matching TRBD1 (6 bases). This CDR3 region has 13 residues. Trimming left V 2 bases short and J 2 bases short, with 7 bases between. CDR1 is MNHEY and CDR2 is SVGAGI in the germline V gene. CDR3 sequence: CASSYDRTYEQYF. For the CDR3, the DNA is TGTGCCAGCAGTTACGACAGGACCTACGAGCAGTACTTC.

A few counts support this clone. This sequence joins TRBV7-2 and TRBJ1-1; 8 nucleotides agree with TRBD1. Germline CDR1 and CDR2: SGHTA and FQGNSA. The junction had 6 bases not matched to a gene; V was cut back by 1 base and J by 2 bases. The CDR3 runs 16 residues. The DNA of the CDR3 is TGTGCCAGCAGCTTAGGGGACAGGCTGGGCAACACTGAAGCTTTCTTT. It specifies CASSLGDRLGNTEAFF.

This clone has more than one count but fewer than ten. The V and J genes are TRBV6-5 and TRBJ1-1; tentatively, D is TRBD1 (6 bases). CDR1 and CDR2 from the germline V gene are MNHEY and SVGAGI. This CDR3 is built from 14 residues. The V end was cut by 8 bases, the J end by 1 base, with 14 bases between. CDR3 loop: CASQTGTPNTEAFF. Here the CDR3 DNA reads TGTGCCAGCCAGACCGGGACACCGAACACTGAAGCTTTCTTT.

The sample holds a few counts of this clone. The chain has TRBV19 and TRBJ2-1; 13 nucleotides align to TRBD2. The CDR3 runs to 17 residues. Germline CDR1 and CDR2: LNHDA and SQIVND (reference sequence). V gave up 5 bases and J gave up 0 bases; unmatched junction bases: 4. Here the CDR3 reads CASSGRTSGSSYNEQFF. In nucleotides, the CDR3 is TGTGCCAGTAGTGGACGGACTAGCGGGAGCTCCTACAATGAGCAGTTCTTC.

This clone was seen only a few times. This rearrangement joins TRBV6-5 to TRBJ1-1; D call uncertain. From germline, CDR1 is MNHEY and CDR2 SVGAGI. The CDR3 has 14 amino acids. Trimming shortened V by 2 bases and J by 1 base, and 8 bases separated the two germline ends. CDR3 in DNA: TGTGCCAGCAGTTACACCACTCAGAACACTGAAGCTTTCTTT. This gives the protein CASSYTTQNTEAFF.

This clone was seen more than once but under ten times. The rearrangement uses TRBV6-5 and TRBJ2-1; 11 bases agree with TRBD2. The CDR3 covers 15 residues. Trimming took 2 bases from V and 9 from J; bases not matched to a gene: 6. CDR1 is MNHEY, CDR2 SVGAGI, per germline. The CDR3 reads CASSYALAGGGEQFF. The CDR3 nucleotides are TGTGCCAGCAGTTACGCGCTAGCGGGAGGTGGTGAGCAGTTCTTC.

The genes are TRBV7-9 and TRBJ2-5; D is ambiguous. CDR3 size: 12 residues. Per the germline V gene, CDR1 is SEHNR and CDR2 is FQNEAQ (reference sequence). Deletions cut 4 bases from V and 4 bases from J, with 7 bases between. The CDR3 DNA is TGTGCCAGCAGCTCAAGCCCAGAGACCCAGTACTTC. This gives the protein CASSSSPETQYF. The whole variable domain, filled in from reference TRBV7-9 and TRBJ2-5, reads DTGVSQNPRHKITKRGQNVTFRCDPISEHNRLYWYRQTLGQGPEFLTYFQNEAQLEKSRLLSDRFSAERPKGSFSTLEIQRTEQGDSAMYLCASSSSPETQYFGPGTRLLVL.

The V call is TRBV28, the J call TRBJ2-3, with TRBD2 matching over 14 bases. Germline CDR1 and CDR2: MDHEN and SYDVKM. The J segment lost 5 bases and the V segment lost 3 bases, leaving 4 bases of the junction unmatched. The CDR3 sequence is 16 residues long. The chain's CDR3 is CASSFRGLAGEDTQYF. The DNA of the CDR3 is TGTGCCAGCAGTTTTCGGGGACTAGCGGGAGAAGATACGCAGTATTTT.